This entry lists 21 T cell receptor beta chains sequenced from one sample in a study of T-cell memory formation after mild COVID-19. One entry per CDR3 protein results from TCRdb running MiXCR on the 5' RACE reads. The sample contains roughly 200,000 distinct CDR3 sequences, over 7.5% of which appear only once. Sequenced input: PBMCs or a T cell subset sorted from them (not recorded which). The receptors were gathered from a man aged 18 to 30 who had mild COVID-19 (a few samples of this study predate the infection). Cell type and time point are not known.

This clonotype was picked up many times. The chain has TRBV12-3 or TRBV12-4 and TRBJ2-6; D gene unclear. Trimming cost V 4 bases and J 0 bases, with 7 bases left between them. This CDR3 spans 15 amino acids. The CDR3 region has the DNA TGTGCCAGCAGTTGGGGTAGCTCTGGGGCCAACGTCCTGACTTTC. It encodes CASSWGSSGANVLTF.

This clonotype was observed a few times. The chain employs TRBV4-1 and TRBJ1-2; no definite D call. The germline V gene encodes CDR1 MGHRA and CDR2 YSYEKL. Trimming took off 2 bases at V and 0 bases at J, with 10 bases between the two ends. The CDR3 spans 15 residues. In DNA form, the CDR3 reads TGCGCCAGCAGCCAATTCGGCAGGACTAACTATGGCTACACCTTC. This codes for CASSQFGRTNYGYTF.

The CDR3, as DNA: TGTGCCAGCAGTTTCCTCGCTCGGACGGACTACGACGAGCAGTACTTC. Protein: CASSFLARTDYDEQYF. The rearrangement joins TRBV7-9 to TRBJ2-7, with D possibly TRBD2 on 6 matching bases. V dropped 6 bases and J dropped 5 bases, with 23 bases sitting between them. Germline V gene data show CDR1 as SEHNR and CDR2 as FQNEAQ (reference sequence). The CDR3 consists of 16 residues.

The rearrangement joins TRBV7-8 to TRBJ2-1; the D gene is possibly TRBD1 (5 bases). The CDR3 is 15 amino acids. The V gene lost 2 bases and the J gene lost 3 bases, with 11 bases spanning the gap. Germline values: CDR1 SGHVS, CDR2 FQNEAQ. The CDR3 DNA is TGTGCCAGCAGCTTATGGACATGGCTCTACAATGAGCAGTTCTTC. Protein: CASSLWTWLYNEQFF.

This clonotype was found a few times. The CDR3 region is CSATPRTRPYEQYF. The CDR3 DNA is TGCAGTGCTACTCCGCGGACTAGGCCCTACGAGCAGTACTTC. The rearrangement uses TRBV20-1 and TRBJ2-7; 7 nucleotides align to TRBD2. The CDR3 sequence is 14 residues long. V was pared by 4 bases and J by 2 bases, with 8 bases of the junction left unmatched. CDR1 DFQATT and CDR2 SNEGSKA come from the germline V gene (reference sequence).

The V and J genes are TRBV20-1 and TRBJ2-1; 13 bases fit TRBD2. The germline CDR1 and CDR2 sequences are DFQATT and SNEGSKA (reference sequence). This CDR3 contains 13 residues. V trimming: 6 bases; J trimming: 10 bases; junction bases outside the gene matches: 6. CDR3 coding DNA: TGCAGTGCCGGACTAGCGGGGGTGGGAGAGCAGTTCTTC. Translation: CSAGLAGVGEQFF.

This chain's CDR3 is CASSQGNRARENEQFF. In nucleotides, the CDR3 is TGTGCCAGCAGCCAAGGAAACAGGGCGAGGGAGAATGAGCAGTTCTTC. The chain has TRBV4-2 and TRBJ2-1; D is perhaps TRBD1 (6 bases). The germline V and J ends were trimmed by 1 base and 7 bases, with 17 bases remaining between them. The germline CDR1 and CDR2 sequences are LGHNA and YNFKEQ. The CDR3 sequence is 16 residues long.

This clonotype was counted between two and nine times. This chain joins TRBV4-3 and TRBJ1-2; a possible D gene is TRBD1 (5 bases). Germline V gives CDR1 LGHNA, CDR2 YSLEER. CDR3 length equals 13 residues. Trimming left V 4 bases short and J 5 bases short, with 11 bases between. CDR3 sequence reads: CASSPTPGYGYTF. CDR3 DNA sequence: TGCGCCAGCAGCCCGACTCCAGGGTATGGCTACACCTTC.

This clonotype was found a few times. V usage is TRBV5-1 and J usage is TRBJ2-3, with D possibly matching TRBD2 (5 bases). With 3 bases removed from V and 0 bases from J, the gap between germline ends came to 14 bases. CDR3 size: 16 residues. Germline V lookup: CDR1 SGHRS, CDR2 YFSETQ. CDR3 sequence: CASSWTSGGSTDTQYF. The CDR3 DNA sequence: TGCGCCAGCAGCTGGACTTCGGGCGGAAGCACAGATACGCAGTATTTT.

This sequence joins TRBV4-3 and TRBJ2-3; D is ambiguous. This CDR3 spans 15 amino acids. Germline values: CDR1 LGHNA, CDR2 YSLEER. Trimming shortened V by 0 bases and J by 4 bases, and 11 bases separated the two germline ends. CDR3 sequence: CASSQDRASPDTQYF. The CDR3 DNA reads TGCGCCAGCAGCCAAGATCGGGCCAGCCCAGATACGCAGTATTTT.

The rearrangement links TRBV7-2 to TRBJ1-1; TRBD1 agrees at 7 bases. Germline CDR1 and CDR2: SGHTA and FQGNSA. The J segment lost 5 bases and the V segment lost 3 bases, leaving 6 bases of the junction unmatched. CDR3 length: 14 residues. The DNA for the CDR3 is TGTGCCAGCAGCTTGAGGGCAGGGGGGACTGAAGCTTTCTTT. Translation: CASSLRAGGTEAFF.

V gene TRBV5-4 combines with J gene TRBJ1-1; possibly TRBD1 for D (5 bases). Trimming took 2 bases from V and 5 from J, leaving 16 bases between them. Germline values: CDR1 SGHNT, CDR2 YYREEE (reference sequence). CDR3 length: 15 amino acids. CDR3 residues: CASSLRRGETTEAFF. CDR3 DNA: TGTGCCAGCAGCTTAAGGCGGGGGGAGACTACTGAAGCTTTCTTT.

This clonotype was seen ten or more times. The gene calls are TRBV5-1 and TRBJ2-5; no clear D gene. Trimming removed 2 bases at V and 5 bases at J, with 22 bases between. The length of the CDR3 is 17 residues. Per the germline V gene, CDR1 is SGHRS and CDR2 is YFSETQ. CDR3 region: CASSFAGVGKLGETQYF. The CDR3 coding sequence is TGCGCCAGCAGCTTTGCAGGTGTTGGGAAACTCGGGGAGACCCAGTACTTC.

This clonotype was observed a few times. This sequence joins TRBV3-1 and TRBJ1-1; D ambiguous. This CDR3 spans 13 amino acids. V dropped 1 base and J dropped 11 bases, with 14 bases sitting between them. Germline V lookup: CDR1 LGHDT, CDR2 YNNKEL (reference sequence). The CDR3 region has the DNA TGTGCCAGCAGCCAAGGGAACGGCCGTCGGGCTTTCTTT. Protein: CASSQGNGRRAFF. The full variable domain, in which reference TRBV3-1 and TRBJ1-1 provide the parts outside the CDR3, is DTAVSQTPKYLVTQMGNDKSIKCEQNLGHDTMYWYKQDSKKFLKIMFSYNNKELIINETVPNRFSPKSPDKAHLNLHINSLELGDSAVYFCASSQGNGRRAFFGQGTRLTVV.

This chain joins TRBV7-3 and TRBJ2-1, with D possibly TRBD2 on 7 matching bases. Gene TRBJ2-5 matches the end of the DNA better, so the J call may be wrong. The CDR3 is made up of 15 amino acids. Germline-derived CDR1 and CDR2 are SGHTA and FQGTGA. This CDR3 reads CASSLWGGAEETQYF. In nucleotides, the CDR3 is TGTGCCAGCAGCTTATGGGGGGGCGCGGAAGAGACCCAGTACTTC.

This chain links TRBV19 with TRBJ2-5; D perhaps matches TRBD1 (5 bases). The CDR3 covers 14 residues. The germline gives CDR1 LNHDA, CDR2 SQIVND (reference sequence). Between the trimmed V and J ends, which lost 7 bases and 2 bases, there was a span of 14 bases. The CDR3 region has the DNA TGTGCCAGTAACACAGGCACCCTTCAAGAGACCCAGTACTTC. It yields the protein CASNTGTLQETQYF.

CDR3 in amino acids: CASSGLTSGAYNEQFF. CDR3 DNA: TGTGCCAGCAGCGGATTAACTAGCGGGGCCTACAATGAGCAGTTCTTC. V gene TRBV9 combines with J gene TRBJ2-1; 10 nucleotides agree with TRBD2. CDR3 length equals 16 residues. Losses at the gene ends were 3 bases for V and 2 bases for J; bases not matched to a gene: 5. The V gene's germline CDR1 is SGDLS and CDR2 YYNGEE.

This rearrangement joins TRBV20-1 to TRBJ2-3; D is possibly TRBD2 (7 bases). Looked up from germline, CDR1 is DFQATT and CDR2 is SNEGSKA (reference sequence). Trimming removed 5 bases at V and 2 bases at J, with 29 bases between. CDR3 length: 19 amino acids. This CDR3 is CSAPRGGMRPIAHTDTQYF. Here the CDR3 DNA reads TGCAGTGCTCCCAGGGGAGGGATGAGGCCCATCGCCCACACAGATACGCAGTATTTT.

The chain has TRBV4-2 and TRBJ2-6; maybe TRBD1 (5 bases). The CDR3 runs to 17 residues. Germline assignment: CDR1 LGHNA and CDR2 YNFKEQ. V gave up 7 bases and J gave up 4 bases, with 20 bases separating them. The DNA of the CDR3 is TGTGCCAGCACCGAAAACCCAGGGATTACCGGGGCCAACGTCCTGACTTTC. Amino acid sequence: CASTENPGITGANVLTF.

The chain links TRBV6-1 to TRBJ2-2; 8 nucleotides align to TRBD1. The J segment lost 1 base and the V segment lost 7 bases, leaving 2 bases of the junction unmatched. Germline V gene sequence: CDR1 MNHNS, CDR2 SASEGT. The CDR3 covers 14 residues. The CDR3 reads CASKGTGNTGELFF. DNA for the CDR3: TGTGCCAGCAAGGGGACAGGGAACACCGGGGAGCTGTTTTTT.

The genes are TRBV28 and TRBJ2-7; maybe TRBD1 (6 bases). This CDR3 region has 14 residues. Germline V gene lookup returns CDR1 MDHEN and CDR2 SYDVKM. The ends were cut back, 6 bases at V and 4 bases at J, with 16 bases in the middle. CDR3 bases: TGTGCCAGCAGAGGGGTGGGGACACGTTACGAGCAGTACGTC. Translating gives CASRGVGTRYEQYV.